This T cell receptor beta chain stems from a study of blood T cell repertoires in COVID-19. Study details: The study drew acute and convalescent COVID-19 samples from the United States, Italy and Spain.

In the original processing: Estimates of nucleated cell counts were drawn from the amplification of reference gene primers. The method was immunoSEQ multiplex PCR; TCRdb's version includes in-frame clones alone and lacks a portion of them. V, J and clone size are taken as reported in that table, and D and trimming were inferred from the DNA itself. The data show 490,000 or so clones, 88% seen once. The germline gives CDR1 SGHNT, CDR2 YYREEE (reference sequence). Trimming left V 4 bases short and J 2 bases short, with 12 bases between. CDR3 length equals 15 residues. For recovered donors of Cohort 3, there were two negative PCRs, clearance, or symptom resolution.

This receptor was identified in an older woman who had recovered from COVID-19. The sequencing input was PBMCs or T cells enriched from blood (not recorded which). The V gene is TRBV5-4, the J gene TRBJ1-4; tentatively, D is TRBD1 (5 bases). The CDR3: CASSLIGGTNEKLFF. CDR3 DNA: TGTGCCAGCAGCCTAATTGGGGGGACTAATGAAAAACTGTTTTTT. Filled out from reference TRBV5-4 and TRBJ1-4, the complete variable domain reads ETGVTQSPTHLIKTRGQQVTLRCSSQSGHNTVSWYQQALGQGPQFIFQYYREEENGRGNFPPRFSGLQFPNYSSELNVNALELDDSALYLCASSLIGGTNEKLFFGSGTQLSVL.